Each of the 13 T cell receptor beta chains below was sequenced from the same sample in a study of T cell repertoires in cytomegalovirus infection. TCRdb recomputed calls from the reads with MiXCR, one row per CDR3 protein. The sample contains 450,000 to 600,000 distinct CDR3 sequences, about 42% of which appear only once. Their cognate antigens are unknown. The sequenced sample was cultured PBMCs, obtained from culture after CMV antigen stimulation. The receptors originated from a human donor in good health (CMV status not recorded). Some clones in this sample may be carry-over from other donors' samples.

There are a few counts of this clonotype. The chain has TRBV12-3 or TRBV12-4 and TRBJ2-1; 8 bases map to TRBD2. V was pared by 5 bases and J by 2 bases, with 14 bases of the junction left unmatched. The CDR3 has 18 amino acids. In nucleotides, the CDR3 is TGTGCCAGCAGTGCCTCTGACGGCGGGAGGACACCCTACAATGAGCAGTTCTTC. It translates to CASSASDGGRTPYNEQFF.

V and J are TRBV4-1 and TRBJ2-3, with 12 bases fitting TRBD2. After removal of 1 base from V and 5 bases from J, the junction contained 7 bases not matched to a gene. This CDR3 region has 17 residues. Germline V gene lookup returns CDR1 MGHRA and CDR2 YSYEKL. The CDR3 protein is CASSQASSGRALDTQYF. CDR3 bases: TGCGCCAGCAGCCAAGCTTCTAGCGGGAGGGCCTTAGATACGCAGTATTTT.

The V and J genes are TRBV7-3 and TRBJ2-6; D remains unclear. This CDR3 is built from 16 residues. Deletions cut 5 bases from V and 0 bases from J, with 11 bases between. CDR1 SGHTA and CDR2 FQGTGA come from the germline V gene. The CDR3 reads CASSPSVDSGANVLTF. In DNA, the CDR3 is TGTGCCAGCAGCCCCTCCGTAGACTCTGGGGCCAACGTCCTGACTTTC.

The chain employs TRBV28 and TRBJ1-2; TRBD1 might be the D (6 bases). Germline V gene sequence: CDR1 MDHEN, CDR2 SYDVKM. This CDR3 is built from 17 residues. The germline V and J ends were trimmed by 5 bases and 2 bases, with 21 bases remaining between them. The CDR3 loop is CASSPERIRGTNYGYTF. CDR3 bases: TGTGCCAGCAGTCCGGAAAGGATAAGGGGGACGAACTATGGCTACACCTTC.

This clonotype occurred a few times. The chain combines TRBV12-3 or TRBV12-4 with TRBJ2-1; tentatively, D is TRBD1 (5 bases). Trimming removed 7 bases at V and 6 bases at J, with 13 bases between. CDR3 length equals 13 residues. CDR3 residues: CASTLRGLNEQFF. The CDR3 DNA sequence: TGTGCCAGCACCCTAAGGGGCCTCAATGAGCAGTTCTTC.

This chain links TRBV3-1 with TRBJ2-7, with TRBD2 matching over 12 bases. With V trimmed by 4 bases and J by 4 bases, 5 bases remained unmatched. The CDR3 extends over 15 amino acids. Germline CDR1 and CDR2: LGHDT and YNNKEL (reference sequence). CDR3 sequence: CASSPSTSGRYEQYF. The CDR3 DNA sequence: TGTGCCAGCAGCCCATCGACTAGCGGGAGATACGAGCAGTACTTC.

The table lists this clonotype with a few counts. The rearrangement joins TRBV28 to TRBJ2-7; perhaps TRBD2 as D (7 bases). The CDR3 totals 14 residues. V dropped 5 bases and J dropped 4 bases, with 15 bases sitting between them. CDR1 and CDR2 (germline): MDHEN, SYDVKM. The DNA of the CDR3 is TGTGCCAGCAGTCCCCCCGGGGGGCAGTACGAGCAGTACTTC. Protein product: CASSPPGGQYEQYF.

As concerns this clonotype: The junction does not match germline at one end; this may be a read error. This chain connects TRBV7-3 to TRBJ2-2; the match to TRBD1 covers 7 bases. Germline loops: CDR1 SGHTA, CDR2 FQGTGA. CDR3 length: 13 residues. The CDR3: CASTGGWTGELLF. The CDR3 coding sequence is TGTGCCAGCACAGGGGGATGGACCGGGGAGCTGCTTTTT.

This clonotype was recorded a few times. CDR3: CASSLPGFPNNEQFF. CDR3 coding DNA: TGTGCCAGCAGCTTACCAGGGTTCCCAAACAATGAGCAGTTCTTC. V usage is TRBV7-6 and J usage is TRBJ2-1; D perhaps matches TRBD1 (5 bases). Trimming shortened V by 2 bases and J by 5 bases, and 13 bases separated the two germline ends. The CDR3 contains 15 residues. Germline-derived CDR1 and CDR2 are SGHVS and FNYEAQ.

This clonotype was observed a handful of times. V is TRBV12-3 or TRBV12-4 and J is TRBJ1-1, with D uncertain. The germline V and J ends were trimmed by 3 bases and 5 bases, with 13 bases remaining between them. The CDR3 contains 14 residues. The CDR3 nucleotides read TGTGCCAGCAGTTTCGAGGGTTCTGGTACTGAAGCTTTCTTT. Protein sequence: CASSFEGSGTEAFF.

Turning to this clonotype: A read error may account for a junction end that differs from germline. The V gene is TRBV5-4, the J gene TRBJ2-1; D might be TRBD2 (5 bases). Germline V lookup: CDR1 SGHNT, CDR2 YYREEE (reference sequence). The CDR3 runs 14 residues. The CDR3 nucleotides are TGTGCCAGCAGGTTGGGGATCAACACGGGGGAGCAGTTCTTC. Translated: CASRLGINTGEQFF.

This chain joins TRBV6-1 and TRBJ2-7; TRBD2 is a possible D gene (6 bases). Trimming pared 7 bases from V and 2 bases from J, leaving 12 bases between. CDR1 is MNHNS, CDR2 SASEGT, per germline. CDR3 length: 13 residues. The CDR3 DNA reads TGTGCCAGCACCCGGGACTCCACCTACGAGCAGTACTTC. It is translated as CASTRDSTYEQYF.

This clonotype was picked up a small number of times. This chain uses TRBV12-3 or TRBV12-4 with TRBJ2-3; possibly TRBD1 or TRBD2 for D (6 bases each). This CDR3 contains 14 residues. The germline V and J ends were trimmed by 9 bases and 0 bases, with 13 bases remaining between them. Here the CDR3 DNA reads TGTGCCAGTCGGGGGCTCGGGAGCACAGATACGCAGTATTTT. This gives the protein CASRGLGSTDTQYF.